The T cell receptor beta chain under discussion was sequenced for a study of CD4 T cells in relation to SARS-CoV-2 and coronaviruses. Study information: After 10 to 11 days of antigen culture, PBMC TCR beta CDR3s were sequenced. No peptide or an HIV-1 Nef peptide pool served as negative control.

Here immunoSEQ multiplex PCR was the method, and the copy in TCRdb shows in-frame clones only, minus some. The sample shows approximately 20,000 clones, roughly 81% of them seen only once. The CDR3 spans 12 residues. With 7 bases removed from V and 6 bases from J, the gap between germline ends came to 13 bases. From germline, CDR1 is SNHLY and CDR2 FYNNEI. In regard to this clone: Its cognate antigen is unknown.

The unexposed donors gave CD4+ T cells in about 2011-2018, prior to COVID-19. The cells were cultured for over eight days before CD4+ T cells were isolated. The source is a human donor in good health. Sequencing used CD4+ T cells from PBMCs, cultured in vitro. V and J are TRBV2 and TRBJ2-7, with D tentatively TRBD2 (6 bases). The CDR3 region has the DNA TGTGCCAGCACCATGGGGGGAGGCGAGCAGTACTTC. It encodes CASTMGGGEQYF.